One sample yielded the 21 T cell receptor beta chains listed below, sequenced in a study of blood T cell repertoires in COVID-19. Sequencing was performed with immunoSEQ multiplex PCR; in TCRdb, only in-frame clones are kept and a portion is missing. The sample shows about 210,000 clones, 80% of them seen only once. Specimen: peripheral blood. These receptors were obtained from a human donor in a cohort sampled during active COVID-19.

This clone was found once. The chain carries TRBV9 and TRBJ2-2; D remains unclear. The V gene lost 2 bases and the J gene lost 7 bases, with 3 bases spanning the gap. CDR3 size: 11 residues. Germline CDR1 and CDR2: SGDLS and YYNGEE. CDR3 residues: CASSVSGELFF. The CDR3 nucleotides read TGTGCCAGCAGCGTTAGCGGGGAGCTGTTTTTT.

The chain recombines TRBV5-1 with TRBJ2-7; D uncertain. Trimming pared 3 bases from V and 7 bases from J, leaving 11 bases between. Germline CDR1 reads SGHRS; CDR2 reads YFSETQ. The CDR3 is 12 residues long. This CDR3 is CASSSPPREQYF. CDR3 DNA sequence: TGCGCCAGCAGCTCCCCTCCTCGGGAGCAGTACTTC.

The V gene is TRBV7-9, the J gene TRBJ1-1; D is perhaps TRBD1 (5 bases). The CDR3 covers 12 residues. V was shortened by 1 base and J by 7 bases, with 7 bases between the two germline ends. Germline lookup yields CDR1 SEHNR and CDR2 FQNEAQ (reference sequence). This CDR3 reads CASSLGQGEAFF. CDR3 bases: TGTGCCAGCAGCTTAGGGCAGGGTGAAGCTTTCTTT.

The rearrangement joins TRBV20-1 to TRBJ2-1; 14 nucleotides agree with TRBD2. From germline, CDR1 is DFQATT and CDR2 SNEGSKA (reference sequence). The junction had 13 bases not matched to a gene; V was cut back by 3 bases and J by 6 bases. The CDR3 is 18 residues long. The CDR3 is CSASDSGLAGGRVNEQFF. The CDR3 DNA is TGCAGTGCTAGTGACTCCGGACTAGCGGGAGGTAGGGTCAATGAGCAGTTCTTC.

This chain joins TRBV6-1 and TRBJ1-6; 8 bases are shared with TRBD1. The CDR3 is made up of 16 amino acids. CDR1 MNHNS and CDR2 SASEGT come from the germline V gene. Trimming took 2 bases from V and 7 from J; bases not matched to a gene: 7. The CDR3 DNA is TGTGCCAGCAGTGAAACTGGGACAGGAGTCAATTCACCCCTCCACTTT. Translating gives CASSETGTGVNSPLHF.

This clone was seen a single time. The chain employs TRBV5-5 and TRBJ2-7; 7 bases match TRBD1. The CDR3 extends over 14 amino acids. V trimming: 4 bases; J trimming: 4 bases; junction bases outside the gene matches: 8. CDR1 is SGHKS, CDR2 YYEKEE, per germline (reference sequence). The CDR3 protein is CASSHRTGLYEQYF. For the CDR3, the DNA is TGTGCCAGCAGCCATAGGACAGGCCTTTACGAGCAGTACTTC.

The V gene is TRBV21-1, the J gene TRBJ2-5; the table's D call of TRBD1 was not tested on the DNA. TRBV21-1 is a known pseudogene. The CDR3 runs 14 residues. In DNA form, the CDR3 reads TGTGCCAGGCGAGCAGGCAGGGGGCGAGAGACCCAGTACTTC. It yields the protein CARRAGRGRETQYF.

This chain uses TRBV2 with TRBJ2-5; TRBD2 matches at 7 bases. The CDR3 has 14 residues. CDR1 SNHLY and CDR2 FYNNEI come from the germline V gene. The V segment lost 5 bases and the J segment 3 bases; nucleotides outside the gene matches: 6. CDR3 amino acids: CASSLSGTKETQYF. DNA of the CDR3: TGTGCCAGCAGTCTTTCCGGGACTAAAGAGACCCAGTACTTC.

The gene calls are TRBV24-1 and TRBJ1-2; D is unclear. This CDR3 spans 15 amino acids. Trimming stripped 3 bases from V and 2 bases from J, with 12 bases between. Germline V lookup: CDR1 KGHDR, CDR2 SFDVKD. The CDR3 region is CATSDRRSINYGYTF. The DNA of the CDR3 is TGTGCCACCAGTGATCGCAGGTCTATAAACTATGGCTACACCTTC.

The V gene is TRBV6-5, the J gene TRBJ2-1; the match to TRBD2 covers 9 bases. Unmatched junction bases numbered 5, after V lost 6 bases and J lost 2 bases. CDR1 is MNHEY and CDR2 is SVGAGI in the germline V gene. The CDR3 sequence is 15 residues long. CDR3 DNA sequence: TGTGCCAGCAGCCGAAGCGGGGGGCCCTACAATGAGCAGTTCTTC. Translating it yields CASSRSGGPYNEQFF.

Concerning this clone itself: Other DNA sequences in the same sample also yield this CDR3. The chain couples TRBV9 to TRBJ1-1; D unclear. Trimming took off 0 bases at V and 0 bases at J, with 6 bases between the two ends. The CDR3 has 14 amino acids. Germline lookup yields CDR1 SGDLS and CDR2 YYNGEE. The CDR3 reads CASSVGHMNTEAFF. The CDR3 region has the DNA TGTGCCAGCAGCGTAGGCCACATGAACACTGAAGCTTTCTTT.

The gene calls are TRBV19 and TRBJ1-1, with 8 bases identical to TRBD1. CDR3 length: 13 residues. Germline lookup yields CDR1 LNHDA and CDR2 SQIVND (reference sequence). The J segment lost 5 bases and the V segment lost 5 bases, leaving 4 bases of the junction unmatched. CDR3 sequence (DNA): TGTGCCAGTAGTTTAAGGACAGGGACTGAAGCTTTCTTT. Protein product: CASSLRTGTEAFF.

This clone was detected only once. The chain recombines TRBV28 with TRBJ1-1; the D gene is possibly TRBD1 (6 bases). CDR1 and CDR2 (germline): MDHEN, SYDVKM. There are 13 residues in the CDR3. Trimming shortened V by 7 bases and J by 9 bases, and 18 bases separated the two germline ends. The CDR3 DNA follows: TGTGCCAGCATCCCGAGGACAGCCAACCAAGCTTTCTTT. Translation: CASIPRTANQAFF.

The chain is built from TRBV6-1 and TRBJ2-7; 8 bases line up with TRBD1. The CDR3 sequence is 14 residues long. Trimming took 2 bases from V and 3 from J; bases not matched to a gene: 3. CDR1 is MNHNS, CDR2 SASEGT, per germline. The CDR3: CASSETGGRYEQYF. CDR3 in DNA: TGTGCCAGCAGTGAAACAGGGGGGCGCTACGAGCAGTACTTC.

The rearrangement links TRBV7-8 to TRBJ2-3; the D is unclear. The germline CDR1 and CDR2 sequences are SGHVS and FQNEAQ. This CDR3 has 14 residues. Trimming removed 2 bases at V and 6 bases at J, with 12 bases between. CDR3 DNA sequence: TGTGCCAGCAGCTTATCAATGTCGGGTGATACGCAGTATTTT. Amino acid sequence: CASSLSMSGDTQYF.

V and J are TRBV15 and TRBJ2-1, with D unresolved. CDR3 length: 15 amino acids. Germline-derived CDR1 and CDR2 are LNHNV and YYDKDF (reference sequence). Trimming cost V 2 bases and J 0 bases, with 8 bases left between them. CDR3 nucleotides: TGTGCCACCAGCAGACCTCCGTTCTCCTACAATGAGCAGTTCTTC. It translates to CATSRPPFSYNEQFF. The variable domain in full, with the rest retrieved from reference TRBV15 and TRBJ2-1, is DAMVIQNPRYQVTQFGKPVTLSCSQTLNHNVMYWYQQKSSQAPKLLFHYYDKDFNNEADTPDNFQSRRPNTSFCFLDIRSPGLGDTAMYLCATSRPPFSYNEQFFGPGTRLTVL.

This clone has a single count. CDR3 bases: TGTGCCAGCAGCAAACTAGGCGACGGCTCCTACGAGCAGTACTTC. This codes for CASSKLGDGSYEQYF. The J gene is TRBJ2-7, the V gene TRBV21-1; whether TRBD2, the table's D call, matches the DNA was not checked. TRBV21-1 is classified as a pseudogene. This CDR3 is 15 amino acids long.

The chain links TRBV4-3 to TRBJ1-3; the match to TRBD1 covers 7 bases. V shed 1 base, J shed 0 bases, and the junction held 9 bases outside the gene matches. Per the germline V gene, CDR1 is LGHNA and CDR2 is YSLEER. CDR3 length: 18 amino acids. Here the CDR3 reads CASSQVISGGHSGNTIYF. The CDR3 bases are TGCGCCAGCAGCCAAGTAATTTCAGGGGGTCACTCTGGAAACACCATATATTTT.

The chain is built from TRBV6-4 and TRBJ2-1; D might be TRBD2 (6 bases). CDR3 size: 13 residues. Germline V CDR1 and CDR2: MRHNA, SNTAGT. V lost 6 bases to trimming and J lost 9 bases, with 15 bases between them. CDR3 nucleotide sequence: TGTGCCAGCAGCGAGACTGAAGCGGGTGAGCAGTTCTTC. It encodes CASSETEAGEQFF.

The rearrangement links TRBV29-1 to TRBJ1-2, with 7 bases identical to TRBD1. The CDR3 is 14 amino acids. Germline V CDR1 and CDR2: SQVTM, ANQGSEA. Trimming at V came to 3 bases and at J to 5 bases, leaving 9 bases not matched to a gene. The CDR3 DNA reads as TGCAGCGTTGAGAGAGACAGGGACAAATATGGCTACACCTTC. Translating it yields CSVERDRDKYGYTF.

CDR3 protein: CASSQGGMREGKTQYF. DNA of the CDR3: TGTGCCAGCAGCCAAGGAGGGATGCGGGAGGGAAAGACCCAGTACTTC. The rearrangement uses TRBV4-2 and TRBJ2-5; TRBD2 agrees at 9 bases. With 1 base clipped from V and 6 bases from J, the junction kept 9 bases outside the gene matches. CDR1 and CDR2 from the germline V gene are LGHNA and YNFKEQ. This CDR3 contains 16 residues.